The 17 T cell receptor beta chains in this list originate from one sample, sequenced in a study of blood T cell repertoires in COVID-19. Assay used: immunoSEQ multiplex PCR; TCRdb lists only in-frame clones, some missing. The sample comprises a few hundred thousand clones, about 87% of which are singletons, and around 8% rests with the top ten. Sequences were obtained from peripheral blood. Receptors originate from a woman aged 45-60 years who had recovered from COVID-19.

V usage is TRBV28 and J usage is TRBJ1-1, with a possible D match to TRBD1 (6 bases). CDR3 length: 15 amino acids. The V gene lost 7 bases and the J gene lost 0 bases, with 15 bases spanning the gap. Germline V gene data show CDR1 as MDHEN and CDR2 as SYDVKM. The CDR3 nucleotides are TGTGCCAGCAACCAGGGGTATTTATTGAACACTGAAGCTTTCTTT. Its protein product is CASNQGYLLNTEAFF.

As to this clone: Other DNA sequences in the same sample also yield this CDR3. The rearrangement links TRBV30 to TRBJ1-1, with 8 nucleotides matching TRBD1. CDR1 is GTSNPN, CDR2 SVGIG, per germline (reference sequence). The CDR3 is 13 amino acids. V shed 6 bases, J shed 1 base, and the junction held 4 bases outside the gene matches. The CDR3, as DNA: TGTGCCTGCAACAGGGGGGGGAACACTGAAGCTTTCTTT. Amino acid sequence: CACNRGGNTEAFF.

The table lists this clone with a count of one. The chain's CDR3 is CASSEYKGRGTEAFF. In nucleotides, the CDR3 is TGTGCCAGCAGTGAATATAAGGGTAGGGGAACTGAAGCTTTCTTT. The gene calls are TRBV6-1 and TRBJ1-1, with a tentative D call TRBD1 (5 bases). Germline V gene lookup returns CDR1 MNHNS and CDR2 SASEGT. Trimming removed 2 bases at V and 5 bases at J, with 15 bases between. This CDR3 spans 15 amino acids.

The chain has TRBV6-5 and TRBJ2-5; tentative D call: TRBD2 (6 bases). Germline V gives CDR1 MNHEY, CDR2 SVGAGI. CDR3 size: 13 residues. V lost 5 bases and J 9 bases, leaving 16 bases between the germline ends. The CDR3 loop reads CASSRAGGAPQYF. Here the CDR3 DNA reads TGTGCCAGCAGTAGAGCCGGCGGGGCTCCCCAGTACTTC.

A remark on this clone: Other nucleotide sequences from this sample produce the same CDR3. The CDR3 reads CASSHYSGNEQFF. The DNA for the CDR3 is TGTGCCAGCAGCCATTATAGCGGGAATGAGCAGTTCTTC. V and J are TRBV3-1 (or the pseudogene TRBV3-2) and TRBJ2-1, with 7 bases that match TRBD2. Germline values: CDR1 LGHDT, CDR2 YNNKEL (reference sequence). With V trimmed by 3 bases and J by 7 bases, 3 bases remained unmatched. This CDR3 has 13 residues.

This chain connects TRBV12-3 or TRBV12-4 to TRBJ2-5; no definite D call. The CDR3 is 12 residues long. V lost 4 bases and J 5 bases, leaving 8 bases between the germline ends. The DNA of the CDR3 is TGTGCCAGCAGTTCCGTTTTCGAGACCCAGTACTTC. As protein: CASSSVFETQYF.

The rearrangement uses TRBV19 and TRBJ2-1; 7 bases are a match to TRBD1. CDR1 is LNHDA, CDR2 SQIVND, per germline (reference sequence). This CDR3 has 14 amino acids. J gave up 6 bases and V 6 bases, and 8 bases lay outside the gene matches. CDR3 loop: CASRVDRAFNEQFF. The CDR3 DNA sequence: TGTGCCAGTAGGGTAGACAGGGCTTTCAATGAGCAGTTCTTC.

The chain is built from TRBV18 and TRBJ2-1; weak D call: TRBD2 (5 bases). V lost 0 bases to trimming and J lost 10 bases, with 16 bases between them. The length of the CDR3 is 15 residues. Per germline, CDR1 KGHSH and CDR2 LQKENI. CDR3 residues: CASSPPARAIAEQFF. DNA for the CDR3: TGTGCCAGCTCACCACCCGCCAGAGCAATAGCGGAGCAGTTCTTC.

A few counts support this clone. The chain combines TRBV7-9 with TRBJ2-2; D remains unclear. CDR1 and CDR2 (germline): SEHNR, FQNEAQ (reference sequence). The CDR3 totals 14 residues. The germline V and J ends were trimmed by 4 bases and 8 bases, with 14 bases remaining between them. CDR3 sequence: CASSSVPSSGELFF. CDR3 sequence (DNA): TGTGCCAGCAGCTCCGTCCCTTCCTCTGGGGAGCTGTTTTTT.

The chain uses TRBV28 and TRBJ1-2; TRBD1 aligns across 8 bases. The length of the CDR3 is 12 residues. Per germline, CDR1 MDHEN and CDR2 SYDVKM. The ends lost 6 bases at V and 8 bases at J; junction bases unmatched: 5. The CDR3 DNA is TGTGCCAGCAGCCAACAGGGGGGCGGCTACACCTTC. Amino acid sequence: CASSQQGGGYTF.

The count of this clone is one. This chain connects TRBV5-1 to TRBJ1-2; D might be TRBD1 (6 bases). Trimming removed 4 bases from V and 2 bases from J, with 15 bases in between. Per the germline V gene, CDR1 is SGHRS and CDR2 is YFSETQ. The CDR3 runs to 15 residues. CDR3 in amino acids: CASSPGWGQNYGYTF. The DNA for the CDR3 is TGCGCCAGCAGCCCGGGTTGGGGGCAGAACTATGGCTACACCTTC.

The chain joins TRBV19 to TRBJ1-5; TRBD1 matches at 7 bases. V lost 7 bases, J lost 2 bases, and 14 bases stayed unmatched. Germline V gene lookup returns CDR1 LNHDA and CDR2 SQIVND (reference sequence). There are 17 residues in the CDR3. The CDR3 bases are TGTGCCAGTACATCCCCTGGGTACAGGGGTGGCAATCAGCCCCAGCATTTT. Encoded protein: CASTSPGYRGGNQPQHF.

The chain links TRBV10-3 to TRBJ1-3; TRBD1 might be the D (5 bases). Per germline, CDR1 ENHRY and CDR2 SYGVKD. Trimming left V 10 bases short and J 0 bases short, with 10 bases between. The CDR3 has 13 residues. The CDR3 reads CATDRDSGNTIYF. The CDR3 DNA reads TGTGCCACCGACAGAGACTCTGGAAACACCATATATTTT.

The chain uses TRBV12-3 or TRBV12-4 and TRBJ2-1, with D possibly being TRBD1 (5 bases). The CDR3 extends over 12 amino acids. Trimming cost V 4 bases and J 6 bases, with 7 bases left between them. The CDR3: CASSSDTNEQFF. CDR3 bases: TGTGCCAGCAGTTCGGACACCAATGAGCAGTTCTTC.

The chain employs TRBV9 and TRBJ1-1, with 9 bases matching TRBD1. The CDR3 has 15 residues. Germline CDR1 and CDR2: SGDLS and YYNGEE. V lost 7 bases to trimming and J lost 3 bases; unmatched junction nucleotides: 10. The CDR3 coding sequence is TGTGCCAGCTCTGCCGGGACAGGGTTAGACACTGAAGCTTTCTTT. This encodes CASSAGTGLDTEAFF.

The CDR3 loop is CASRRSGGNTGELFF. For the CDR3, the DNA is TGTGCCAGCAGGAGGTCAGGGGGTAACACCGGGGAGCTGTTTTTT. The genes are TRBV27 and TRBJ2-2, with 7 bases fitting TRBD1. V was pared by 6 bases and J by 2 bases, with 6 bases of the junction left unmatched. The CDR3 totals 15 residues. Germline V CDR1 and CDR2: MNHEY, SMNVEV (reference sequence).

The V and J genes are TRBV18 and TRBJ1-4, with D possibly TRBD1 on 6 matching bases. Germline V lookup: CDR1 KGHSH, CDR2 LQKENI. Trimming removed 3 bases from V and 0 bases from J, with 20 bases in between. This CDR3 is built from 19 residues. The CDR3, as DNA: TGTGCCAGCTCACCCCGGACAGAGCTGGAAATTGCAACTAATGAAAAACTGTTTTTT. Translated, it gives CASSPRTELEIATNEKLFF.